A selection of T cell receptor beta chains follows, all from one sample in a study of blood T cell repertoires in COVID-19. The repertoire was sequenced with immunoSEQ multiplex PCR; TCRdb's copy has only in-frame clones and lacks some. The sample holds about 220,000 clones, 82% seen once. Sequenced input: PBMCs or T cells enriched from blood (not recorded which). Source of these receptors: a woman in her sixties who had recovered from COVID-19. CDR3s include the opening cysteine and the closing phenylalanine or tryptophan. D genes are given only for firm matches. Only some rows state a clone size, as once, few, many or a class for expanded clones.

clone_size: .
j_call: TRBJ1-1
cdr3_length: 16
v_call: TRBV3-1/TRBV3-2
d_call: .
cdr3_nt: TGTGCCAGCAGCCAAGATGGGTACAGGCTGAACACTGAAGCTTTCTTT
cdr3_aa: CASSQDGYRLNTEAFF

clone_size: once
j_call: TRBJ2-3
cdr3_length: 16
v_call: TRBV9
d_call: TRBD2
cdr3_nt: TGTGCCAGCAGCGTAGACCTGGCGGGGGGCACAGATACGCAGTATTTT
cdr3_aa: CASSVDLAGGTDTQYF

clone_size: .
j_call: TRBJ2-1
cdr3_length: 15
v_call: TRBV5-1
d_call: TRBD2
cdr3_nt: TGCGCCAGCAGCTTGGGGCTAGCGGGCTTCAATGAGCAGTTCTTC
cdr3_aa: CASSLGLAGFNEQFF

clone_size: .
j_call: TRBJ2-5
cdr3_length: 14
v_call: TRBV24-1
d_call: .
cdr3_nt: TGTGCCACCAGTGATTCAAGGGCGACTAGGACCCAGTACTTC
cdr3_aa: CATSDSRATRTQYF

clone_size: .
j_call: TRBJ2-7
cdr3_length: 14
v_call: TRBV5-1
d_call: .
cdr3_nt: TGCGCCAGCATCCGAGACGGGAGCTCCTACGAGCAGTACTTC
cdr3_aa: CASIRDGSSYEQYF

clone_size: .
j_call: TRBJ1-1
cdr3_length: 13
v_call: TRBV6-5
d_call: TRBD1
cdr3_nt: TGTGCCAGCGGGGACAGGTGGAACACTGAAGCTTTCTTT
cdr3_aa: CASGDRWNTEAFF

clone_size: .
j_call: TRBJ1-3
cdr3_length: 13
v_call: TRBV19
d_call: .
cdr3_nt: TGTGCCAGTATCGGGGGTGGTGGAAACACCATATATTTT
cdr3_aa: CASIGGGGNTIYF

clone_size: .
j_call: TRBJ1-2
cdr3_length: 16
v_call: TRBV6-5
d_call: .
cdr3_nt: TGTGCCAGCAGTTACGGCATTAGGAGTGCTAACTATGGCTACACCTTC
cdr3_aa: CASSYGIRSANYGYTF

clone_size: once
j_call: TRBJ1-6
cdr3_length: 19
v_call: TRBV14
d_call: .
cdr3_nt: TGTGCCAGCAGCCAAGAACCCCCCTACTCTTCCTCCTATAATTCACCCCTCCACTTT
cdr3_aa: CASSQEPPYSSSYNSPLHF

clone_size: .
j_call: TRBJ1-2
cdr3_length: 13
v_call: TRBV6-2/TRBV6-3
d_call: .
cdr3_nt: TGTGCCAGCAGTTACGACAGGCAGCATGGCTACACCTTC
cdr3_aa: CASSYDRQHGYTF

clone_size: .
j_call: TRBJ1-2
cdr3_length: 13
v_call: TRBV29-1
d_call: .
cdr3_nt: TGCAGCGTTGACGCAGGAAATACTTATGGCTACACCTTC
cdr3_aa: CSVDAGNTYGYTF